This TCR beta chain derives from a study of T-cell memory formation after mild COVID-19. This clonotype was detected a few times. The length of the CDR3 is 17 residues. Germline CDR1 reads SGHRS; CDR2 reads YFSETQ. V gave up 3 bases and J gave up 3 bases, with 20 bases separating them. TCRdb re-analysed the 5' RACE reads in MiXCR, keeping a single row per CDR3 protein. The sample has roughly 610,000 distinct CDR3 sequences, roughly 17% seen once; the top ten hold roughly 7.8%. This sequence originates from an adult woman who had mild COVID-19 (a few samples of this study predate the infection). Cell type and time point are not known. Sample: PBMCs or a T cell subset sorted from them (not recorded which). The chain couples TRBV5-1 to TRBJ2-3, with TRBD1 as a possible D gene (6 bases). The CDR3 is CASSSLQVGAGTDTQYF. The CDR3 nucleotides read TGCGCCAGCAGCTCCTTACAGGTGGGGGCAGGAACAGATACGCAGTATTTT.